The T cell receptor beta chain under discussion was sequenced for a study of OX40 agonist ivuxolimab in advanced cancers. Study observations and caveats: The antigen specificity of the peripheral T cells (those that were expanded) was not determined.

Germline V gene lookup returns CDR1 MNHEY and CDR2 SVGAGI. The CDR3 sequence is 14 residues long. Trimming shortened V by 0 bases and J by 6 bases, and 11 bases separated the two germline ends. Data came from immunoSEQ multiplex PCR; TCRdb stores just in-frame clones and leaves some out. Of around 60,000 clones in the sample, 70% to 80% were seen once. This clone appeared a few times. Its antigen is undetermined. The TCR sequence derives from an adult with an advanced solid tumor such as melanoma, head and neck, liver or kidney cancer. The material sequenced was CD4+ or CD8+ T cells sorted from blood, taken in a trial of the OX40 agonist ivuxolimab. The chain uses TRBV6-5 and TRBJ1-1; D gene uncertain. This chain's CDR3 is CASSYSERPSEAFF. The CDR3 DNA reads TGTGCCAGCAGTTACTCCGAAAGGCCATCTGAAGCTTTCTTT.